The 25 T cell receptor beta chains given below trace back to one sample, sequenced in a study of blood T cell repertoires in COVID-19. The protocol was immunoSEQ multiplex PCR, while the TCRdb copy is restricted to in-frame clones and leaves out a portion. The sample includes some 200,000 clones, approximately 84% of them seen just once. Specimen: peripheral blood. The receptors were sampled from a woman aged 55-69 years with acute or convalescent COVID-19.

The genes are TRBV29-1 and TRBJ1-2, with TRBD1 identical over 8 bases. This CDR3 spans 13 amino acids. Germline V CDR1 and CDR2: SQVTM, ANQGSEA. The trim removed 6 bases at V and 6 bases at J, leaving 9 bases unmatched. CDR3 DNA: TGCAGCGTCCTAGGGGCAGGGGGCAATGGCTACACCTTC. Protein: CSVLGAGGNGYTF. Based on the CDR3 plus reference TRBV29-1 and TRBJ1-2, the full variable domain is SAVISQKPSRDICQRGTSLTIQCQVDSQVTMMFWYRQQPGQSLTLIATANQGSEATYESGFVIDKFPISRPNLTFSTLTVSNMSPEDSSIYLCSVLGAGGNGYTFGSGTRLTVV.

The chain couples TRBV4-2 to TRBJ2-5; 12 nucleotides agree with TRBD2. Germline CDR1 and CDR2: LGHNA and YNFKEQ. V shed 0 bases, J shed 5 bases, and the junction held 7 bases outside the gene matches. This CDR3 spans 17 amino acids. The CDR3 sequence: CASSQDLLAGGTETQYF. DNA of the CDR3: TGTGCCAGCAGCCAAGATCTCCTAGCGGGGGGGACTGAGACCCAGTACTTC.

The genes are TRBV20-1 and TRBJ2-1; D call uncertain. CDR3 length: 11 residues. Trimming cost V 6 bases and J 9 bases, with 12 bases left between them. Germline V CDR1 and CDR2: DFQATT, SNEGSKA (reference sequence). CDR3 sequence reads: CSAQRSVEQFF. The CDR3 DNA reads TGCAGTGCGCAGAGGTCCGTTGAGCAGTTCTTC.

The chain couples TRBV9 to TRBJ2-3; 9 positions match TRBD2. CDR1 and CDR2 (germline): SGDLS, YYNGEE. J was trimmed by 3 bases and V by 1 base; bases with no gene match: 6. The CDR3 covers 16 residues. The chain's CDR3 is CASSVFLAGSTDTQYF. The CDR3 nucleotides read TGTGCCAGCAGCGTATTTCTAGCGGGGTCGACAGATACGCAGTATTTT.

The chain recombines TRBV5-8 with TRBJ1-2, with unresolved D. In germline, CDR1 is SGHTS, CDR2 YDEGEE. CDR3 length: 15 residues. Trimming removed 0 bases at V and 0 bases at J, with 9 bases between. The CDR3 coding sequence is TGTGCCAGCAGCTTGGTCGCGGTGACTAACTATGGCTACACCTTC. Amino acids: CASSLVAVTNYGYTF.

This sequence joins TRBV18 and TRBJ2-1; TRBD2 aligns across 8 bases. The germline V gene encodes CDR1 KGHSH and CDR2 LQKENI. CDR3 length equals 14 residues. The V gene end was trimmed by 3 bases and the J gene end by 7 bases; junction bases not matched to a gene: 5. The CDR3 bases are TGTGCCAGCTCACCGGCGGGGGGCGGGAATGAGCAGTTCTTC. This codes for CASSPAGGGNEQFF.

The genes are TRBV10-3 and TRBJ2-5, with a weak D call TRBD1 (6 bases). V dropped 4 bases and J dropped 5 bases, with 11 bases sitting between them. Germline V gene sequence: CDR1 ENHRY, CDR2 SYGVKD. This CDR3 contains 13 residues. In DNA form, the CDR3 reads TGTGCCATCAGTGTAACGCAGGGGGAGACCCAGTACTTC. Amino acids: CAISVTQGETQYF.

The V and J genes are TRBV4-2 and TRBJ2-2; D unclear. The CDR3 extends over 12 amino acids. Germline V CDR1 and CDR2: LGHNA, YNFKEQ. Trimming pared 4 bases from V and 6 bases from J, leaving 6 bases between. CDR3 coding DNA: TGTGCCAGCAGCCTCCAGTCCGGGGAGCTGTTTTTT. Its protein product is CASSLQSGELFF.

The chain carries TRBV27 and TRBJ2-7, with TRBD1 matching 8 bases. The CDR3 sequence is 15 residues long. After removal of 5 bases from V and 0 bases from J, the junction contained 6 bases not matched to a gene. Germline V gives CDR1 MNHEY, CDR2 SMNVEV (reference sequence). CDR3 residues: CASSRKGTGSYEQYF. Here the CDR3 DNA reads TGTGCCAGCAGTCGGAAAGGGACAGGCTCCTACGAGCAGTACTTC.

V is TRBV30 and J is TRBJ1-6, with a possible D match to TRBD1 (5 bases). The CDR3 is 13 amino acids. The V gene lost 2 bases and the J gene lost 7 bases, with 9 bases spanning the gap. Germline values: CDR1 GTSNPN, CDR2 SVGIG (reference sequence). This CDR3 reads CAWSRQKNSPLHF. CDR3 DNA sequence: TGTGCCTGGAGTCGACAGAAAAATTCACCCCTCCACTTT.

The chain uses TRBV7-2 and TRBJ2-4, with D possibly matching TRBD2 (6 bases). The CDR3 loop spans 13 amino acids. The V and J ends lost 11 bases and 0 bases respectively, with 11 bases between them. CDR1 and CDR2 from the germline V gene are SGHTA and FQGNSA. CDR3 nucleotide sequence: TGTGCCTCCAGCGGGCTAGCCAAAAACATTCAGTACTTC. Protein product: CASSGLAKNIQYF.

V usage is TRBV10-3 and J usage is TRBJ2-1; TRBD2 agrees at 8 bases. V gave up 5 bases and J gave up 7 bases; unmatched junction bases: 7. The CDR3 length is 14 residues. Germline V lookup: CDR1 ENHRY, CDR2 SYGVKD. The CDR3 region has the DNA TGTGCCATCAGTCTGGGACTAGGTATAAATGAGCAGTTCTTC. It specifies CAISLGLGINEQFF.

A single count supports this clone. This chain joins TRBV18 and TRBJ1-6, with 9 bases that match TRBD1. This CDR3 spans 16 amino acids. The V segment lost 2 bases and the J segment 8 bases; nucleotides outside the gene matches: 7. Germline values: CDR1 KGHSH, CDR2 LQKENI. The CDR3 DNA reads TGTGCCAGCTCACCAGGGACAGGGTCGACGGATTCACCCCTCCACTTT. It specifies CASSPGTGSTDSPLHF.

V gene TRBV10-3 combines with J gene TRBJ2-7, with TRBD1 identical over 11 bases. Germline values: CDR1 ENHRY, CDR2 SYGVKD. The junction had 10 bases not matched to a gene; V was cut back by 0 bases and J by 3 bases. The CDR3 is made up of 18 amino acids. This CDR3 reads CAISESQPGTGGGYEQYF. The CDR3 DNA is TGTGCCATCAGTGAGTCACAACCAGGGACAGGGGGAGGCTACGAGCAGTACTTC.

The J gene is TRBJ1-4, the V gene TRBV5-8; a possible D gene is TRBD1 (6 bases). The germline CDR1 and CDR2 sequences are SGHTS and YDEGEE. The CDR3 extends over 15 amino acids. Between the trimmed V and J ends, which lost 1 base and 7 bases, there was a span of 14 bases. This CDR3 is CASSLFGTFGEKLFF. CDR3 coding DNA: TGTGCCAGCAGCTTGTTTGGGACATTCGGTGAAAAACTGTTTTTT.

The V gene is TRBV4-1, the J gene TRBJ2-1; 8 bases match TRBD2. The germline V gene has CDR1 MGHRA and CDR2 YSYEKL. The CDR3 is 16 residues long. With V trimmed by 5 bases and J by 0 bases, 6 bases remained unmatched. Here the CDR3 DNA reads TGCGCCAGCAGCTTCTCAACTAGCGGCTCCTACAATGAGCAGTTCTTC. Amino acids: CASSFSTSGSYNEQFF.

The count of this clone is one. The chain is built from TRBV28 and TRBJ1-5; maybe TRBD1 (5 bases). Germline V gene data show CDR1 as MDHEN and CDR2 as SYDVKM. CDR3 length: 16 amino acids. Trimming shortened V by 5 bases and J by 1 base, and 15 bases separated the two germline ends. The CDR3 DNA reads TGTGCCAGCAGTCCAGGGAGGGCCTGGAGCAATCAGCCCCAGCATTTT. Amino acid sequence: CASSPGRAWSNQPQHF.

CDR3 loop: CASSVRFDSEAFF. As DNA, the CDR3 is TGTGCCAGCAGCGTAAGGTTTGACAGTGAAGCTTTCTTT. This sequence joins TRBV9 and TRBJ1-1, with D possibly being TRBD1 (5 bases). CDR3 length equals 13 residues. CDR1 and CDR2 from the germline V gene are SGDLS and YYNGEE. Between the trimmed V and J ends, which lost 1 base and 7 bases, there was a span of 11 bases.

The chain recombines TRBV9 with TRBJ1-2, with D possibly being TRBD1 (6 bases). Germline values: CDR1 SGDLS, CDR2 YYNGEE. The V end lost 0 bases, the J end lost 4 bases, and 7 bases lay between the germline ends. This CDR3 spans 13 amino acids. The CDR3 DNA follows: TGTGCCAGCAGCGTAGGGGGGCCCTATGGCTACACCTTC. Amino acids: CASSVGGPYGYTF.

This clone was observed a single time. This chain joins TRBV7-9 and TRBJ1-2; D might be TRBD1 (5 bases). Between the trimmed V and J ends, which lost 3 bases and 0 bases, there was a span of 8 bases. CDR3 length equals 14 residues. Germline CDR1 SEHNR, CDR2 FQNEAQ (reference sequence). The CDR3 reads CASSLGGANYGYTF. The DNA of the CDR3 is TGTGCCAGCAGCTTGGGGGGTGCTAACTATGGCTACACCTTC.

This clone was recorded only once. The J gene is TRBJ1-2, the V gene TRBV3-1 (or the pseudogene TRBV3-2); weak D call: TRBD1 (6 bases). Per the germline V gene, CDR1 is LGHDT and CDR2 is YNNKEL (reference sequence). Trimming stripped 4 bases from V and 2 bases from J, with 17 bases between. The CDR3 runs to 16 residues. CDR3 coding DNA: TGTGCCAGCAGCCCATCCTTCCGGACAGCAAACTATGGCTACACCTTC. Amino acid sequence: CASSPSFRTANYGYTF.

The chain joins TRBV14 to TRBJ2-2; possible D gene TRBD1, 6 bases. V was pared by 0 bases and J by 1 base, with 18 bases between. This CDR3 comprises 19 residues. The germline V gene has CDR1 SGHDN and CDR2 FVKESK. As DNA, the CDR3 is TGTGCCAGCAGCCAAGATTTTTGGGTGATGGGACAGAACACCGGGGAGCTGTTTTTT. The encoded protein is CASSQDFWVMGQNTGELFF.

This clone turned up a few times. This chain connects TRBV10-1 to TRBJ1-5; 12 positions match TRBD1. This CDR3 contains 19 residues. The germline gives CDR1 WNHNN, CDR2 SYGVQD (reference sequence). V shed 3 bases and J 0 bases; nucleotides not matched to a gene: 9. CDR3 in amino acids: CASSEQGQGARHSNQPQHF. The DNA for the CDR3 is TGCGCCAGCAGTGAACAGGGACAGGGGGCCCGACATAGCAATCAGCCCCAGCATTTT.

The genes are TRBV7-3 and TRBJ1-1; TRBD1 matches 7 bases. Losses at the gene ends were 5 bases for V and 1 base for J; bases not matched to a gene: 7. This CDR3 spans 15 amino acids. CDR1 SGHTA and CDR2 FQGTGA come from the germline V gene. The CDR3, as DNA: TGTGCCAGCAGCCCAGGAGGGGGCAGGAACACTGAAGCTTTCTTT. Translated, it gives CASSPGGGRNTEAFF.

The gene calls are TRBV11-2 and TRBJ1-4, with D possibly being TRBD1 (5 bases). This CDR3 has 18 amino acids. The germline gives CDR1 SGHAT, CDR2 FQNNGV. V was trimmed by 0 bases and J by 3 bases, leaving 17 bases between them. DNA for the CDR3: TGTGCCAGCAGCTTAGATCAGACTGGGAGGGGACCTAATGAAAAACTGTTTTTT. Protein: CASSLDQTGRGPNEKLFF. The full variable domain, rest sourced from reference TRBV11-2 and TRBJ1-4, is EAGVAQSPRYKIIEKRQSVAFWCNPISGHATLYWYQQILGQGPKLLIQFQNNGVVDDSQLPKDRFSAERLKGVDSTLKIQPAKLEDSAVYLCASSLDQTGRGPNEKLFFGSGTQLSVL.